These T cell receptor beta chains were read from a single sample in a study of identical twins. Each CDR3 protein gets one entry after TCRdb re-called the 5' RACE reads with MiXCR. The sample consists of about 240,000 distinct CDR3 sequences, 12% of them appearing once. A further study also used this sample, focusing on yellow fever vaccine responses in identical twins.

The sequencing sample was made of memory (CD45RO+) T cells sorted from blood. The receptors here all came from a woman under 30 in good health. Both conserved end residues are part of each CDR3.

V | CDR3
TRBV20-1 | CSARRGAIFGYTF
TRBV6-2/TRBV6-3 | CASSSRRGGWARPDTQYF
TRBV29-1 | CSGGEGSYNEQFF
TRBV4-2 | CASSQGGTSVDGELFF
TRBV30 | CAWSAGTTRAELFF
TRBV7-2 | CASSLVAGTGGKNIQYF
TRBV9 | CASSVAQGTGANVLTF
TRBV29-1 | CSVVWGGGKVSGNTIYF
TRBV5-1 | CASSMEGSTDTQYF
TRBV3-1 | CASSDGAARLDTQYF
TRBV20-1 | CSASQGANTEAFF
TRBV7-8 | CASSLRTSQYSYEQYF
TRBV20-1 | CSARRTGLGEKLFF
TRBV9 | CASSVDLEKNPDNSPLHF
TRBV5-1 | CASSLVQGFGANVLTF
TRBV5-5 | CASSNYGQGHGYTF
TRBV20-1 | CSARDNWRSTDTQYF
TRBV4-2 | CASSPRDRSTDTQYF
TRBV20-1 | CSARHQSYNEQFF
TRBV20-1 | CSASRPANTEAFF
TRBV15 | CATSRGPGETQYF
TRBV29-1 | CSVGTGGHTGELFF
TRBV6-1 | CASSEYSGRDTQYF
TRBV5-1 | CASSGIAGFYNEQFF
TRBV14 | CASSQDGRGRLAFF
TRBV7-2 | CASSLVARDRRYNEQFF
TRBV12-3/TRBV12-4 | CASSRGGNSPLHF
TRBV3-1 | CASSQVPTATPYEQYF
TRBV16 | CASSQSGQGGQPQHF
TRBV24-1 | CATSDFSRDRGRYEQYF
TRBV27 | CATSRGDTQYF
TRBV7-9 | CASSLILAGNEQYF
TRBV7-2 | CASSPYLENEQFF
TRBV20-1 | CSASGEGITEAFF
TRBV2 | CASSGDRDAGANVLTF
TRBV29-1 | CSVGQGRFF
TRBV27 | CASSALRRGPDTQYF
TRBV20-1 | CSARGTSGRGREQYF
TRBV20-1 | CSAWKGDRGLGETQYF
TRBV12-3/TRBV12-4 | CASSFVAGGGNEQFF
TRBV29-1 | CSAAVASRPTDTQYF
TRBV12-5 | CASGLSGVPGELFF
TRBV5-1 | CASKAGFLTDEQFF
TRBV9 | CASSVVGSGATDTQYF
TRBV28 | CASSLMRGSGGQGDTQYF
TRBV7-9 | CASSYRQGPNYGYTF
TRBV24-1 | CATSDYDRGLETQYF
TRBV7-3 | CASSPDGYEQYF
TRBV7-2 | CASSLRGTSGKETQYF
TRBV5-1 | CASSRRLEGNTEAFF
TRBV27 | CATSLAGGTYEQYF
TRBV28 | CASSTGRPYEQYF
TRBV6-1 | CASSPTGNYYGYTF
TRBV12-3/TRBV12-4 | CASSPVGVQPQHF
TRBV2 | CASSEMVGIGYNEQFF
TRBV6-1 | CASSVVNTIYF